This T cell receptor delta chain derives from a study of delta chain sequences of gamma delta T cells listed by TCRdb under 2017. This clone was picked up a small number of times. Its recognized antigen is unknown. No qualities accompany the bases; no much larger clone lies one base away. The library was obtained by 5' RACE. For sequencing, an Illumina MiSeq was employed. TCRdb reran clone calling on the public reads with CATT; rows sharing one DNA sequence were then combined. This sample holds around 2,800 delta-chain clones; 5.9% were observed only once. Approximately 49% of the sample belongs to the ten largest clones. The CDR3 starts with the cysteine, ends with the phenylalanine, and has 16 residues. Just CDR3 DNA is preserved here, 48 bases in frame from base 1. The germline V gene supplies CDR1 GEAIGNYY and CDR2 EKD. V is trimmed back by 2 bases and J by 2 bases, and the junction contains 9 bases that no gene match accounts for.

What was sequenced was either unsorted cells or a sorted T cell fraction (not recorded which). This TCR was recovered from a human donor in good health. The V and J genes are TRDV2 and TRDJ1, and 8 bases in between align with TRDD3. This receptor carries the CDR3 CACDMVTGGPTDKLIF. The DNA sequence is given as TGTGCCTGTGACATGGTTACTGGGGGCCCGACCGATAAACTCATCTTT.